The rows below give T cell receptor beta chains drawn from one sample of a study of blood T cell repertoires in COVID-19. TCRdb's copy holds only in-frame clones and misses some; the assay was immunoSEQ multiplex PCR. This sample has about 300,000 clones; around 86% occur once, and the top ten carry 1% to 1.5%. Sample: peripheral blood. These receptors were collected from a man in his 70s with acute or convalescent COVID-19. The conserved cysteine and the conserved F or W are not part of the CDR3 here. Each record gives: V gene, CDR3 protein.

V: TRBV5-8
CDR3: ASSLRGEGEKLF

V: TRBV2
CDR3: ASSEGYYEQY

V: TRBV27
CDR3: ASSLWSTGGRYNEQF

V: TRBV5-1
CDR3: ASSLAAGGTFYNEQF

V: TRBV5-1
CDR3: ASSSTSGGTEAF

V: TRBV27
CDR3: ASSLYREAGELF

V: TRBV28
CDR3: ASTGQAGSPLH

V: TRBV5-4
CDR3: ASSLARNEQF

V: TRBV9
CDR3: ASSPQGGFPMSYT

V: TRBV19
CDR3: ASSPSGSHGNEQF

V: TRBV6-5
CDR3: ASSYGQGHTGELF

V: TRBV7-8
CDR3: ASSLVPGRAYEQY

V: TRBV29-1
CDR3: SGYHLPLRTGGASGYT

V: TRBV30
CDR3: AWSVGDRDFGPQH

V: TRBV19
CDR3: ASGMSGLNPSSYNSPLH

V: TRBV2
CDR3: ASSEARVGADTQY

V: TRBV9
CDR3: ASSENRAGELF

V: TRBV19
CDR3: ASSIANRYTEAF

V: TRBV30
CDR3: AWKTGGASYNSPLH

V: TRBV11-3
CDR3: ASSSHQGAEAF

V: TRBV30
CDR3: AWSVTSYSYNEQF

V: TRBV7-2
CDR3: ASSLLGANTGELF

V: TRBV4-2
CDR3: ASSPSIAGAGELF

V: TRBV28
CDR3: ASSSYSGGTYGYT

V: TRBV5-1
CDR3: ASSLTEMSGTEAF

V: TRBV18
CDR3: ASSAVLDGYTGELF

V: TRBV4-1
CDR3: ASSQDPLAWQF

V: TRBV7-2
CDR3: ASTSTGAITDTQY

V: TRBV5-5
CDR3: ASSLSGTENGNTIY

V: TRBV28
CDR3: ASSSTGDSYNEQF

V: TRBV6-2/TRBV6-3
CDR3: ASSVSSYNSPLH

V: TRBV3-1/TRBV3-2
CDR3: ASSHGTGMYSGANVLT

V: TRBV7-2
CDR3: ASSLWDFGLSGNTIY

V: TRBV2
CDR3: ASTGTGGRGPQH

V: TRBV7-2
CDR3: ASSLQGFSNQPQH

V: TRBV4-1
CDR3: ASSQDRVGRGKF

V: TRBV5-6
CDR3: ASSPLRVYEQF